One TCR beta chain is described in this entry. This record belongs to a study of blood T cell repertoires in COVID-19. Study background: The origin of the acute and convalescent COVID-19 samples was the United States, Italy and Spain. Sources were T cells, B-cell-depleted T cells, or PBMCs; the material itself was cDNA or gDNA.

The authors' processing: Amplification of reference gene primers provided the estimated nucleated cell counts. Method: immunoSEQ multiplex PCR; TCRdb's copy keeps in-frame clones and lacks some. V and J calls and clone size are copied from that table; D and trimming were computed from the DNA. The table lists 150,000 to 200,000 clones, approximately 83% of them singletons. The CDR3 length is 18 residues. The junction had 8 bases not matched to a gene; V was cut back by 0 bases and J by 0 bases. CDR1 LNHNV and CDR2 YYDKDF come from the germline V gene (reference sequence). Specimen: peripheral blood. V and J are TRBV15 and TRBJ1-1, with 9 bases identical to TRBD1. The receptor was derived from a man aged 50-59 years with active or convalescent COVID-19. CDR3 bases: TGTGCCACCAGCAGAGAAGGTCTTGGGACAGGGATGAACACTGAAGCTTTCTTT. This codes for CATSREGLGTGMNTEAFF.